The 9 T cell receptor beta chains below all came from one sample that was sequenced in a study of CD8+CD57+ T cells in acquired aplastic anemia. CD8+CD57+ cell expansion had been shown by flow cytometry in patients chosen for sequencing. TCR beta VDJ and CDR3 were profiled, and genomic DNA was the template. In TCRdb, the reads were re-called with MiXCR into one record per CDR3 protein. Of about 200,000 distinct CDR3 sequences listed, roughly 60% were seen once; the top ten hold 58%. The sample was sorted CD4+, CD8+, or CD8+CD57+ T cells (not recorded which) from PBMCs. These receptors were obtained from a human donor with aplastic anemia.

CDR3 sequence: CATSDGRLADQETQYF. In nucleotides, the CDR3 is TGTGCCACCAGTGATGGCCGACTAGCGGATCAAGAGACCCAGTACTTC. This sequence joins TRBV24-1 and TRBJ2-5; 9 bases are shared with TRBD2. Germline trimming cut 3 bases from V and 2 bases from J; bases unmatched to any gene: 6. Germline V CDR1 and CDR2: KGHDR, SFDVKD. The CDR3 consists of 16 residues.

CDR3 in amino acids: CASSISGTKDSEQFF. The CDR3 coding sequence is TGTGCCAGTAGTATTTCCGGGACTAAGGACAGTGAGCAGTTCTTC. The chain carries TRBV19 and TRBJ2-1; the D gene is possibly TRBD2 (7 bases). The CDR3 has 15 amino acids. The V end was cut by 3 bases, the J end by 9 bases, with 18 bases between. Per germline, CDR1 LNHDA and CDR2 SQIVND (reference sequence).

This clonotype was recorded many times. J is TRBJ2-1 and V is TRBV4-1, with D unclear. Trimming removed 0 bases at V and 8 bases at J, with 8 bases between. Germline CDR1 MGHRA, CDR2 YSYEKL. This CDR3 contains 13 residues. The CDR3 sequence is CASSQDIPYEQFF. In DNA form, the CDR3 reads TGCGCCAGCAGCCAAGATATCCCGTATGAGCAGTTCTTC.

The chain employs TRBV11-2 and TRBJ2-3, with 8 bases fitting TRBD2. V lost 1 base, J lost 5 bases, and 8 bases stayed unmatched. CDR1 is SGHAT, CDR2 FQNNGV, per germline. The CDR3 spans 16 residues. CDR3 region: CASSLVVGLVEDTQYF. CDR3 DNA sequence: TGTGCCAGCAGCTTAGTGGTGGGACTAGTTGAAGATACGCAGTATTTT. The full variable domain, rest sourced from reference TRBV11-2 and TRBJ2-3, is EAGVAQSPRYKIIEKRQSVAFWCNPISGHATLYWYQQILGQGPKLLIQFQNNGVVDDSQLPKDRFSAERLKGVDSTLKIQPAKLEDSAVYLCASSLVVGLVEDTQYFGPGTRLTVL.

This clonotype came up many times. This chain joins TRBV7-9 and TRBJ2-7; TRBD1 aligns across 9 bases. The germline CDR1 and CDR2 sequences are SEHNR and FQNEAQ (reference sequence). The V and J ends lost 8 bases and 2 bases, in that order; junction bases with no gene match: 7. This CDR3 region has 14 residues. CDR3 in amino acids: CASGGQGTPYEQYF. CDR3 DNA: TGTGCCAGCGGAGGACAGGGGACTCCCTACGAGCAGTACTTC.

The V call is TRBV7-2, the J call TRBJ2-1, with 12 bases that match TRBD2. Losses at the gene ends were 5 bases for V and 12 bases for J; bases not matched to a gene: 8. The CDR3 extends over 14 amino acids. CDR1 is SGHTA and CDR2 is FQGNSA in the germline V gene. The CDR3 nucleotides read TGTGCCAGCAGCCTCGGACTAGCGGGGACCCGGCAGTTCTTC. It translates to CASSLGLAGTRQFF.

CDR3 sequence reads: CASSLHSGGLQETQYF. The CDR3 DNA follows: TGTGCCAGCAGCCTCCATAGCGGGGGCCTCCAAGAGACCCAGTACTTC. V and J are TRBV9 and TRBJ2-5; TRBD2 matches at 9 bases. Germline trimming cut 4 bases from V and 1 base from J; bases unmatched to any gene: 8. Germline V CDR1 and CDR2: SGDLS, YYNGEE. The CDR3 is 16 amino acids. The variable domain in full, completed from reference TRBV9 and TRBJ2-5, reads DSGVTQTPKHLITATGQRVTLRCSPRSGDLSVYWYQQSLDQGLQFLIQYYNGEERAKGNILERFSAQQFPDLHSELNLSSLELGDSALYFCASSLHSGGLQETQYFGPGTRLLVL.

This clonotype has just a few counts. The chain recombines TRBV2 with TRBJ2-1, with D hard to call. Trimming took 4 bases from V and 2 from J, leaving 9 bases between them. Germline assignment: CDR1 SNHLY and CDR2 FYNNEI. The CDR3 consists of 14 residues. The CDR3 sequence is CASSGGIAYNEQFF. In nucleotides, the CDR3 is TGTGCCAGCAGTGGCGGAATAGCCTACAATGAGCAGTTCTTC.

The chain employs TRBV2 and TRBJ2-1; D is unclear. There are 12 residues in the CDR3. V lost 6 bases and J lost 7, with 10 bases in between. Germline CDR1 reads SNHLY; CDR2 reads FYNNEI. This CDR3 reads CASRLEGNEQFF. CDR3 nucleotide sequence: TGTGCCAGCAGGTTGGAAGGGAATGAGCAGTTCTTC. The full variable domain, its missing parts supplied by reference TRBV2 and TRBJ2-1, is EPEVTQTPSHQVTQMGQEVILRCVPISNHLYFYWYRQILGQKVEFLVSFYNNEISEKSEIFDDQFSVERPDGSNFTLKIRSTKLEDSAMYFCASRLEGNEQFFGPGTRLTVL.